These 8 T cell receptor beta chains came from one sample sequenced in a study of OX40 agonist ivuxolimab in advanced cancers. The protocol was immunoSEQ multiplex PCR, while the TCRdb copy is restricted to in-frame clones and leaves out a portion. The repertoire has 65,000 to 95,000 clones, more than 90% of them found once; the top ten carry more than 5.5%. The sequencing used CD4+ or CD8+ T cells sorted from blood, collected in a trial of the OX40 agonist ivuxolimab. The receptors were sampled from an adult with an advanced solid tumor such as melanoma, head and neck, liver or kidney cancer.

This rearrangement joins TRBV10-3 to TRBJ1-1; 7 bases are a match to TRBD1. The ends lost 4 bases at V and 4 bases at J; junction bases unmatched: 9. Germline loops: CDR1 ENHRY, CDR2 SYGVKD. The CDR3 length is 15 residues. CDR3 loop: CAISVKGAGGTEAFF. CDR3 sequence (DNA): TGTGCCATCAGTGTGAAGGGGGCGGGCGGCACTGAAGCTTTCTTT.

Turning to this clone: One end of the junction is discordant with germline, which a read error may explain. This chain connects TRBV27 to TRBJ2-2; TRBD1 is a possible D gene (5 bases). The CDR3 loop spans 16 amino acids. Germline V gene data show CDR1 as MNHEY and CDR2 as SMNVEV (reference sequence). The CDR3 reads CVSSLSEPGITGELFF. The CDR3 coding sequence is TGTGTCAGCAGTTTAAGTGAACCAGGGATCACCGGGGAGCTGTTTTTT.

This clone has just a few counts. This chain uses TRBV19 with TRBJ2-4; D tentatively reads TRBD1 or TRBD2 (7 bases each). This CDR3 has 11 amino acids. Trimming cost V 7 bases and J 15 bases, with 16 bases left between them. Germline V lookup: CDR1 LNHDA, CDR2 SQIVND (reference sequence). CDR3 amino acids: CASKGAGVTYF. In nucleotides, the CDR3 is TGTGCCAGTAAGGGGGCGGGGGTGACGTACTTC.

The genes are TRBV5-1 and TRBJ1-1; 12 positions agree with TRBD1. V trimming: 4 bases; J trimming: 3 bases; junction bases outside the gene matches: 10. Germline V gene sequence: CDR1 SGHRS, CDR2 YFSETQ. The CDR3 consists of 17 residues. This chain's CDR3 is CASSGPGQGASDTEAFF. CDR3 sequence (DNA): TGCGCCAGCAGCGGGCCGGGACAGGGGGCGTCGGACACTGAAGCTTTCTTT.

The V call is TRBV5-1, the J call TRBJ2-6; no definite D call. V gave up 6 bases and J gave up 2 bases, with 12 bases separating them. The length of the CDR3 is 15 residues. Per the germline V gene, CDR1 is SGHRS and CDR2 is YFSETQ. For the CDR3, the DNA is TGCGCCAGCACCGAAGACCCAACTGGGGCCAACGTCCTGACTTTC. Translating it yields CASTEDPTGANVLTF.

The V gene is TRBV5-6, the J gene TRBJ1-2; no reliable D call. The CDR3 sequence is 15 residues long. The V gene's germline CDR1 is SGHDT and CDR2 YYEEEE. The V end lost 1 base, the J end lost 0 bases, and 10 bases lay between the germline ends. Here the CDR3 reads CASSLPSQANYGYTF. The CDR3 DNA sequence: TGTGCCAGCAGCTTGCCGAGCCAGGCTAACTATGGCTACACCTTC.

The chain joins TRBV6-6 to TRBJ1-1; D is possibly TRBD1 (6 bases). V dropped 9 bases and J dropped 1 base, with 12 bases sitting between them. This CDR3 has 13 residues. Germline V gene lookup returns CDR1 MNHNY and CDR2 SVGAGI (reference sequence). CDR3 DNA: TGTGCCAGTGGCCCAGGGGCGAACACTGAAGCTTTCTTT. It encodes CASGPGANTEAFF.

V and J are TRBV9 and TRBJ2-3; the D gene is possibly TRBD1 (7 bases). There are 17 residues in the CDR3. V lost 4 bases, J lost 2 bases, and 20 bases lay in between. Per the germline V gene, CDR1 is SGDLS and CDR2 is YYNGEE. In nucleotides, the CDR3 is TGTGCCAGCAGCACCCAGACAGGGAGGCATCCCACAGATACGCAGTATTTT. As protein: CASSTQTGRHPTDTQYF.